This T cell receptor (beta chain) was identified in a study of long-term antiretroviral therapy in people with HIV. Unmatched junction bases numbered 8, after V lost 5 bases and J lost 5 bases. CDR1 and CDR2 (germline): GTSNPN, SVGIG (reference sequence). This CDR3 has 14 residues. Version v3.0 of the immunoSEQ assay was performed at survey level. The protocol was immunoSEQ multiplex PCR, while the TCRdb copy is restricted to in-frame clones and leaves out a portion. The sample carries more than 35,000 clones, 70% to 90% recorded once. This clone has a single count. The V gene is TRBV30, the J gene TRBJ2-1; TRBD1 matches at 8 bases. The specimen was unsorted PBMCs, collected 2.2 years after starting antiretroviral therapy. This receptor was obtained from a man younger than 35 with HIV. CDR3 sequence: CAWGGQARDNEQFF. Here the CDR3 DNA reads TGTGCCTGGGGGGGACAGGCTAGGGACAATGAGCAGTTCTTC.